This entry is about one TCR beta chain. This sample is part of a study of cytomegalovirus exposure and HLA in healthy donors. The PCR was carried out with 60 Vbeta primers and 13 Jbeta primers. TCRdb keeps only in-frame clones here, not all; method: immunoSEQ multiplex PCR. Of some 140,000 clones listed, around 80% are singletons. CDR3 length equals 14 residues. The receptor was isolated from a woman aged 40 to 49 in good health and CMV-seronegative. V and J are TRBV21-1 and TRBJ2-3; the table's D call, TRBD1, was not checked against the DNA. TRBV21-1 is an annotated pseudogene. Sequencing was performed on PBMCs. The CDR3 bases are TGTGCCAGCAGCCCAGGGGGCCCTCCGGATACGCAGTATTTT. This translates into CASSPGGPPDTQYF.